This is a list of T cell receptor beta chains from one sample in a study of Graves' ophthalmopathy and Graves' hyperthyroidism. One entry per CDR3 protein results from TCRdb running MiXCR on the multiplex PCR reads. The sample shows more than 300,000 distinct CDR3 sequences, about 18% of them seen only once. Source material: peripheral blood. Receptors were obtained from an adult woman with stable Graves' hyperthyroidism. Each CDR3 is given with its conserved first and last residue. Fields, in order: J gene, D gene, clone size, V gene, CDR3 DNA, CDR3 protein. D genes are given only for firm matches. Clone size is given for some rows only: seen once, a few or many times, or a class if the clone is expanded.

TRBJ2-2 TRBD2 few TRBV13 TGTGCCAGCAGCTTAGGTGGGACTAGCACGAACACCGGGGAGCTGTTTTTT CASSLGGTSTNTGELFF
TRBJ2-5 TRBD2 many TRBV6-5 TGTGCCAGCAGTTATTTTGGGGGAGGGGATCGGGAGACCCAGTACTTC CASSYFGGGDRETQYF
TRBJ1-1 TRBD1 many TRBV12-3/TRBV12-4 TGTGCCAGCAGTCCTGGACAGGGATCTATTTTCTGGGACACTGAAGCTTTCTTT CASSPGQGSIFWDTEAFF
TRBJ1-5 TRBD1 - TRBV6-1 TGTGCCACTCAGACAGGGAGGTTTGAGCCCCAGCATTTT CATQTGRFEPQHF
TRBJ2-2 - many TRBV10-3 TGTGCCATCAGCCCGAACCGGGAGCTGTTTTTT CAISPNRELFF
TRBJ2-2 - many TRBV24-1 TGTGCCACCAGTGATTCCCCCCTCACCGGGGAGCTGTTTTTT CATSDSPLTGELFF
TRBJ2-7 TRBD1 many TRBV28 TGTGCCAGCAGTTTGTCGGCAGTCAGGGGGTACGAGCAGTACTTC CASSLSAVRGYEQYF
TRBJ2-7 TRBD1 few TRBV5-1 TGCGCCAGCAGCCAGACAACTACAGGGGGCTTCAACTACGAGCAGTACTTC CASSQTTTGGFNYEQYF
TRBJ1-2 - many TRBV30 TGTGCCTGGAGTGTACACAGGAGTCTACTTGGCTACACCTTC CAWSVHRSLLGYTF
TRBJ2-7 - many TRBV5-4 TGTGCCAGCAGCTTGGACGAAAGCTCCTACGAGCAGTACTTC CASSLDESSYEQYF
TRBJ1-2 - - TRBV6-4 TGTGCCAGCAGTTCCCCAGGGACCTATGGCTACACCTTC CASSSPGTYGYTF
TRBJ2-5 - many TRBV7-3 TGTGCCAGCAGCTTAACTTTTGGGGAGACCCAGTACTTC CASSLTFGETQYF
TRBJ1-1 TRBD1 few TRBV5-1 TGCGCCAGCAGCTCGAATGTTGACAGGGGGTACGCTTTCTTT CASSSNVDRGYAFF
TRBJ1-5 TRBD1 once TRBV12-3/TRBV12-4 TGTGCCAGCAGTGAACAGGGGTCCGGTGGGCCCCAGCATTTT CASSEQGSGGPQHF
TRBJ2-7 - many TRBV5-1 TGCGCCAGCAGCGTGGGAGGACACGGCTACGAGCAGTACTTC CASSVGGHGYEQYF
TRBJ2-7 - many TRBV6-1 TGTGCCAGCAGTCCCGACCTGGGCGGGACCCGGGGCGAGCAGTACTTC CASSPDLGGTRGEQYF
TRBJ2-5 - many TRBV2 TGTGCCAGCCGAGACAGTTTGGAGACCCAGTACTTC CASRDSLETQYF
TRBJ2-7 - many TRBV7-2 TGTGCCAGCAGCACAGGGCCTGCCTACGAGCAGTACTTC CASSTGPAYEQYF
TRBJ2-7 - few TRBV5-1 TGCGCCAGCAGCCTACCGCGACTAGGGGAAACCTACGAGCAGTACTTC CASSLPRLGETYEQYF
TRBJ2-7 - many TRBV20-1 TGCAGTGCCGCTCCCAGCCCGGCTTCCGAGCAGTACTTC CSAAPSPASEQYF
TRBJ1-1 TRBD1 many TRBV10-3 TGTGCCATCAGGTCTGGACAGGGCGACACTGAAGCTTTCTTT CAIRSGQGDTEAFF
TRBJ1-1 - many TRBV25-1 TGTGCCAGCAGTGGCGGCGGACCTAAAGCTTTCTTT CASSGGGPKAFF
TRBJ1-1 - many TRBV6-2/TRBV6-3 TGTGCCAGCAGGAGGGACACCGTTCCTGAAGCTTTCTTT CASRRDTVPEAFF
TRBJ2-5 - few TRBV30 TGTGCCTGGAGTGCCCAACTAGGGACCCAGTACTTC CAWSAQLGTQYF
TRBJ2-7 - many TRBV28 TGTGCCAGCAGGCCGGGGACATCGTGGTACGAGCAGTACTTC CASRPGTSWYEQYF
TRBJ2-2 - many TRBV20-1 TGCAGCGCCGGGCGGGACGGAAACACCGGGGAGCTGTTTTTT CSAGRDGNTGELFF
TRBJ2-7 - - TRBV28 TGTGCCAGCACCAATCCTTCCCCGGGGGACGAGCAGTACTTC CASTNPSPGDEQYF
TRBJ2-2 - many TRBV4-1 TGCGCCAGCAGCCAAGTCGCTCAGGGACCCGGGGAGCTGTTTTTT CASSQVAQGPGELFF
TRBJ1-5 - - TRBV5-4 TGTGCCAGCAGCTTGTCTCCGGGGGCTAATAGCAATCAGCCCCAGCATTTT CASSLSPGANSNQPQHF
TRBJ2-7 - few TRBV12-5 TGTGCACCCCACGGTTTGGAATACGAGCAGTACTTC CAPHGLEYEQYF
TRBJ2-7 TRBD2 - TRBV25-1 TGTGCCAGCAGTGAAGCGCCTAGCGGGGGTATTTACGAGCAGTACTTC CASSEAPSGGIYEQYF
TRBJ2-7 - many TRBV6-1 TGTGCCAGCAGTGATGACCGACACGTCCTTTCCTACGAGCAGTACTTC CASSDDRHVLSYEQYF
TRBJ1-5 - once TRBV19 TGTGCCAGTAGCACGGCAGGTTATAGCAATCAGCCCCAGCATTTT CASSTAGYSNQPQHF
TRBJ1-1 - many TRBV10-3 TGTGCCATCAGGGAATTACTGAACACTGAAGCTTTCTTT CAIRELLNTEAFF
TRBJ2-5 - once TRBV28 TGTGCCAGCAGAGGGGGGCTAGAGACCCAGTACTTC CASRGGLETQYF
TRBJ1-1 TRBD1 many TRBV6-5 TGTGCCAGCAGTTACTCGAGAAGGGGGCGAGCTGAAGCTTTCTTT CASSYSRRGRAEAFF
TRBJ2-1 TRBD1 - TRBV6-5 TGTGCCAGCAGTTACGACAGGGTTGGGGACAATGAGCAGTTCTTC CASSYDRVGDNEQFF
TRBJ1-1 - few TRBV18 TGTGCCAGCTCACCCCCGACAGGTATGAACACTGAAGCTTTCTTT CASSPPTGMNTEAFF
TRBJ2-7 - - TRBV6-2/TRBV6-3 TGTGCCAGCTCGACTTTAAACCCCGGGACTCCCCTCTCCTACGAGCAGTACTTC CASSTLNPGTPLSYEQYF
TRBJ1-2 TRBD1 many TRBV6-2/TRBV6-3 TGTGCCAGCAGCTACTACCAAGGACAGGGTAATGGCTACACCTTC CASSYYQGQGNGYTF
TRBJ1-3 - - TRBV6-1 TGTGCCAGCAGGCTACAGGGTGGAAACACCATATATTTT CASRLQGGNTIYF
TRBJ1-1 - - TRBV6-1 TGTGCCAGCAGTAGCCGAAGGGCGGACACTGAAGCTTTCTTT CASSSRRADTEAFF
TRBJ2-1 TRBD2 few TRBV27 TGTGCCAGCAGTAAAGCGGGAGGAGGTAGAAATGAGCAGTTCTTC CASSKAGGGRNEQFF
TRBJ1-1 TRBD1 - TRBV6-1 TGTGCCAGCAGTGAAGCGTGGCGACAGGGACAGAACACTGAAGCTTTCTTT CASSEAWRQGQNTEAFF
TRBJ2-2 - many TRBV6-2/TRBV6-3 TGTGCCAGCAGCCCCCGGGCGGGAACCACCGGGGAGCTGTTTTTT CASSPRAGTTGELFF
TRBJ1-5 TRBD1 many TRBV12-3/TRBV12-4 TGTGCCAGCACTGGGGGGACAGCTAGCAATCAGCCCCAGCATTTT CASTGGTASNQPQHF
TRBJ2-5 - many TRBV11-2 TGTGCCAGCAGCCGGGACGCCCAAGAGACCCAGTACTTC CASSRDAQETQYF
TRBJ1-1 - many TRBV29-1 TGCAGCGTTGAGTTGGGACAGAACACTGAAGCTTTCTTT CSVELGQNTEAFF
TRBJ1-5 - - TRBV30 TGTGCCTGGGGCCTCAGAGGTGCGTACGGCAATCAGCCCCAGCATTTT CAWGLRGAYGNQPQHF
TRBJ1-2 TRBD1 many TRBV29-1 TGCAGCGTTGAACTGATGGGGGCAGGGGGCAGCTATGGCTACACCTTC CSVELMGAGGSYGYTF
TRBJ2-3 TRBD1 many TRBV11-2 TGTGCCAGCAGCTACCGGGACAGGGGATCAGATACGCAGTATTTT CASSYRDRGSDTQYF
TRBJ2-7 - many TRBV6-1 TGTGCCACCAGGGGGGGGGCACAGTACGAGCAGTACTTC CATRGGAQYEQYF